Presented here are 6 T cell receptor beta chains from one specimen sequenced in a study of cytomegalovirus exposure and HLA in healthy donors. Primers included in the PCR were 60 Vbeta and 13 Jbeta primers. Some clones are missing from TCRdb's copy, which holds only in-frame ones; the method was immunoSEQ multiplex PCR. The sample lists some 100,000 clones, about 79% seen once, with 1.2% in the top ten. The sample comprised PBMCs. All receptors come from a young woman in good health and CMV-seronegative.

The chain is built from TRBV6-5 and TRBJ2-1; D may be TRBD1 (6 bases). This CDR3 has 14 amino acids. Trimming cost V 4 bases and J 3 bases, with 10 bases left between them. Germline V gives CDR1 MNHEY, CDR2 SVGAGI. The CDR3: CASSSGAIYNEQFF. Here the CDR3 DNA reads TGTGCCAGCAGTTCAGGGGCTATCTACAATGAGCAGTTCTTC.

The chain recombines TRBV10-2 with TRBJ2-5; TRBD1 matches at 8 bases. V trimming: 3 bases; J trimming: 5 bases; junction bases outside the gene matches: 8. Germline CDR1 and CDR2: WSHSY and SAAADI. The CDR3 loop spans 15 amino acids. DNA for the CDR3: TGCGCCAGCAGTGACTCCAGGGGGCATGGTGAGACCCAGTACTTC. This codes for CASSDSRGHGETQYF.

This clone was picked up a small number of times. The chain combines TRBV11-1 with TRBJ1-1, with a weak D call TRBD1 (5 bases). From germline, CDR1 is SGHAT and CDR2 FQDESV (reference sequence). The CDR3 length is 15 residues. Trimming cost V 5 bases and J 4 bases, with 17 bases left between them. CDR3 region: CASSKVLAGGTEAFF. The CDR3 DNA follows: TGTGCCAGCAGCAAAGTACTGGCGGGGGGCACTGAAGCTTTCTTT.

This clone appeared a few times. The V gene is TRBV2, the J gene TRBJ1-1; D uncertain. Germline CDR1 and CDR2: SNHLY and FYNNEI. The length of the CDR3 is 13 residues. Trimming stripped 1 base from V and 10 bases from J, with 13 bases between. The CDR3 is CASSEGTLLRAFF. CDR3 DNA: TGTGCCAGCAGTGAAGGAACCCTCTTGAGAGCTTTCTTT.

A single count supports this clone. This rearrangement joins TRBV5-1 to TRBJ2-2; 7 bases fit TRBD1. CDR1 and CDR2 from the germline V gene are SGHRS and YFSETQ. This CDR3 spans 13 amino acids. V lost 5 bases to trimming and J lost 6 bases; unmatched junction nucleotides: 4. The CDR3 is CASSLTGPGELFF. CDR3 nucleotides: TGCGCCAGCAGTTTGACAGGGCCCGGGGAGCTGTTTTTT.

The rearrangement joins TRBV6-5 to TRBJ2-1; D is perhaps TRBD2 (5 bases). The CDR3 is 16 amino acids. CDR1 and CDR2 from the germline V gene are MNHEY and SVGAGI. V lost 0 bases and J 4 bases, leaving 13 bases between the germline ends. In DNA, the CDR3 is TGTGCCAGCAGTTACTCGCTAAGGAGGTTATACAATGAGCAGTTCTTC. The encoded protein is CASSYSLRRLYNEQFF.